Each of the 15 T cell receptor beta chains below was sequenced from the same sample in a study of T cell responses to AZD1222 COVID-19 vaccine. Repertoires were generated with immunoSEQ multiplex PCR, while TCRdb's copy carries only in-frame clones and drops some. The sample has approximately 100,000 clones; nearly 95% are singletons. The material was peripheral blood, obtained on day 0 of AZD1222 vaccination. Receptor source: an adult in good health.

V gene TRBV6-2 or TRBV6-3 combines with J gene TRBJ2-3, with D perhaps TRBD2 (5 bases). The CDR3 contains 17 residues. Trimming cost V 2 bases and J 0 bases, with 15 bases left between them. CDR1 is MNHEY and CDR2 is SVGEGT in the germline V gene. For the CDR3, the DNA is TGTGCCAGCAGTTACCCACTAGTTTTTCCCAGCACAGATACGCAGTATTTT. This translates into CASSYPLVFPSTDTQYF.

This clone is a singleton in its sample. The chain has TRBV15 and TRBJ1-2, with TRBD1 as a possible D gene (5 bases). Trimming removed 0 bases from V and 2 bases from J, with 10 bases in between. Germline CDR1 and CDR2: LNHNV and YYDKDF (reference sequence). CDR3 length equals 15 residues. The CDR3 sequence is CATSRESTVNYGYTF. CDR3 in DNA: TGTGCCACCAGCAGAGAGTCGACAGTAAACTATGGCTACACCTTC.

V gene TRBV4-2 combines with J gene TRBJ1-3; no clear D gene. Germline CDR1 reads LGHNA; CDR2 reads YNFKEQ. This CDR3 comprises 12 residues. V dropped 1 base and J dropped 7 bases, with 5 bases sitting between them. The CDR3: CASSQVGNTIYF. In DNA, the CDR3 is TGTGCCAGCAGCCAAGTCGGGAACACCATATATTTT.

The rearrangement joins TRBV5-1 to TRBJ1-4, with D tentatively TRBD1 (6 bases). The CDR3 runs to 18 residues. Germline CDR1 and CDR2: SGHRS and YFSETQ. The V gene lost 0 bases and the J gene lost 4 bases, with 19 bases spanning the gap. The CDR3 here is CASSLAGTRGTGNEKLFF. In DNA form, the CDR3 reads TGCGCCAGCAGCTTGGCCGGGACAAGGGGAACCGGTAATGAAAAACTGTTTTTT.

The rearrangement uses TRBV30 and TRBJ2-1, with 9 bases matching TRBD2. The V segment lost 2 bases and the J segment 3 bases; nucleotides outside the gene matches: 8. The CDR3 runs to 16 residues. Germline CDR1 and CDR2: GTSNPN and SVGIG (reference sequence). The CDR3 nucleotides read TGTGCCTGGAGTCCAGGTAGCGGGAGTCACTACAATGAGCAGTTCTTC. This sequence encodes CAWSPGSGSHYNEQFF.

V is TRBV11-3 and J is TRBJ2-1; D unresolved. V shed 5 bases and J shed 3 bases, with 23 bases lying between them. The germline CDR1 and CDR2 sequences are SGHNT and YENEEA. The CDR3 is 18 amino acids. The CDR3: CASSGVDSPVFFYNEQFF. The CDR3 bases are TGTGCCAGCAGCGGGGTTGACTCCCCAGTTTTTTTCTACAATGAGCAGTTCTTC.

DNA of the CDR3: TGTGCCAGCAGTAGTAGACAGGGCCCATATGGCTACACCTTC. As protein: CASSSRQGPYGYTF. V and J are TRBV27 and TRBJ1-2, with TRBD1 matching 7 bases. The CDR3 runs to 14 residues. Germline V lookup: CDR1 MNHEY, CDR2 SMNVEV (reference sequence). Trimming at V came to 5 bases and at J to 5 bases, leaving 8 bases not matched to a gene.

The CDR3 DNA follows: TGTGCCTGGAGATCCGCCTCAGGAGCCAGAGCTTTCTTT. It codes for CAWRSASGARAFF. V gene TRBV30 combines with J gene TRBJ1-1; the D is unclear. CDR1 GTSNPN and CDR2 SVGIG come from the germline V gene (reference sequence). This CDR3 is 13 amino acids long. V lost 3 bases and J 10 bases, leaving 18 bases between the germline ends.

V and J are TRBV12-3 or TRBV12-4 and TRBJ2-1; possible D gene TRBD2, 5 bases. This CDR3 has 11 residues. With 10 bases removed from V and 3 bases from J, the gap between germline ends came to 7 bases. CDR3 sequence reads: CANGGYNEQFF. CDR3 coding DNA: TGTGCCAATGGAGGCTACAATGAGCAGTTCTTC.

The rearrangement uses TRBV5-1 and TRBJ2-7; 10 bases agree with TRBD1. The CDR3 has 15 residues. CDR1 and CDR2 (germline): SGHRS, YFSETQ. The ends lost 4 bases at V and 0 bases at J; junction bases unmatched: 4. Written as DNA, the CDR3 is TGCGCCAGCAGCAGGGACAGGGGAAGCTCCTACGAGCAGTACTTC. Amino acids: CASSRDRGSSYEQYF.

The chain carries TRBV20-1 and TRBJ2-7, with a tentative D call TRBD1 (6 bases). Germline values: CDR1 DFQATT, CDR2 SNEGSKA (reference sequence). The ends were cut back, 3 bases at V and 2 bases at J, with 14 bases in the middle. The CDR3 covers 14 residues. This chain's CDR3 is CSASRTGITYEQYF. The CDR3, as DNA: TGCAGTGCTAGTCGAACAGGGATTACCTACGAGCAGTACTTC.

V usage is TRBV12-3 or TRBV12-4 and J usage is TRBJ1-5; D remains unclear. V was cut by 5 bases and J by 6 bases, with 8 bases left in between. This CDR3 has 12 amino acids. This chain's CDR3 is CASSPRFQPQHF. CDR3 nucleotide sequence: TGTGCCAGCAGTCCCCGATTTCAGCCCCAGCATTTT.

CDR3: CASSYSSGANVLTF. The CDR3 coding sequence is TGTGCCAGCAGCTACAGCTCTGGGGCCAACGTCCTGACTTTC. The chain couples TRBV7-2 to TRBJ2-6, with D hard to call. The V and J ends lost 4 bases and 0 bases respectively, with 4 bases between them. This CDR3 region has 14 residues. Germline V lookup: CDR1 SGHTA, CDR2 FQGNSA.

The chain combines TRBV18 with TRBJ2-5; perhaps TRBD2 as D (7 bases). Trimming took off 1 base at V and 2 bases at J, with 11 bases between the two ends. The CDR3 is made up of 15 amino acids. CDR1 and CDR2 (germline): KGHSH, LQKENI. In DNA, the CDR3 is TGTGCCAGCTCACCACTAAGGGGGGGACAAGAGACCCAGTACTTC. It translates to CASSPLRGGQETQYF.

The chain uses TRBV2 and TRBJ1-3; D might be TRBD1 (6 bases). This CDR3 has 12 residues. Germline CDR1 SNHLY, CDR2 FYNNEI. Trimming stripped 10 bases from V and 4 bases from J, with 11 bases between. Written as DNA, the CDR3 is TGTGCCAACCACAGGGACGGAAACACCATATATTTT. Its translation is CANHRDGNTIYF.